These 19 T cell receptor beta chains were all obtained from the same sample, sequenced in a study of blood T cell repertoires in COVID-19. Sequenced by immunoSEQ multiplex PCR; TCRdb stores in-frame clones only, minus some. The sample consists of 200,000 or so clones, 85% of them appearing once. Sequencing was performed on peripheral blood. These receptors originate from a middle-aged man who had recovered from COVID-19.

The rearrangement joins TRBV29-1 to TRBJ1-2; 7 nucleotides agree with TRBD1. Germline-derived CDR1 and CDR2 are SQVTM and ANQGSEA. The CDR3 covers 17 residues. After removal of 1 base from V and 4 bases from J, the junction contained 15 bases not matched to a gene. The CDR3: CSVEGYGQAPFFYGYTF. The CDR3 nucleotides read TGCAGCGTTGAAGGGTATGGACAGGCCCCCTTCTTCTATGGCTACACCTTC.

This chain links TRBV5-4 with TRBJ2-1; the match to TRBD2 covers 9 bases. CDR1 is SGHNT, CDR2 YYREEE, per germline (reference sequence). With V trimmed by 4 bases and J by 4 bases, 6 bases remained unmatched. The CDR3 has 15 residues. The chain's CDR3 is CASSRGLAAYNEQFF. In nucleotides, the CDR3 is TGTGCCAGCAGCAGGGGACTAGCAGCATACAATGAGCAGTTCTTC. The full variable domain, completed using reference TRBV5-4 and TRBJ2-1, is ETGVTQSPTHLIKTRGQQVTLRCSSQSGHNTVSWYQQALGQGPQFIFQYYREEENGRGNFPPRFSGLQFPNYSSELNVNALELDDSALYLCASSRGLAAYNEQFFGPGTRLTVL.

The rearrangement joins TRBV7-9 to TRBJ2-7; 7 nucleotides align to TRBD1. The length of the CDR3 is 14 residues. Germline CDR1 SEHNR, CDR2 FQNEAQ (reference sequence). V was pared by 4 bases and J by 3 bases, with 6 bases of the junction left unmatched. CDR3 coding DNA: TGTGCCAGCAGCTCCGGACAGGAGAGCTACGAGCAGTACTTC. Translating gives CASSSGQESYEQYF. Based on the CDR3 plus reference TRBV7-9 and TRBJ2-7, the full variable domain is DTGVSQNPRHKITKRGQNVTFRCDPISEHNRLYWYRQTLGQGPEFLTYFQNEAQLEKSRLLSDRFSAERPKGSFSTLEIQRTEQGDSAMYLCASSSGQESYEQYFGPGTRLTVT.

A few counts support this clone. The chain is built from TRBV11-2 and TRBJ2-7, with 10 positions matching TRBD2. This CDR3 region has 14 residues. CDR1 and CDR2 from the germline V gene are SGHAT and FQNNGV. The junction had 2 bases not matched to a gene; V was cut back by 3 bases and J by 3 bases. CDR3 sequence: CASSFGTSVYEQYF. In DNA, the CDR3 is TGTGCCAGCAGCTTTGGGACTAGCGTCTACGAGCAGTACTTC.

The chain couples TRBV19 to TRBJ1-5; D is possibly TRBD1 (5 bases). Between the trimmed V and J ends, which lost 0 bases and 0 bases, there was a span of 12 bases. Per germline, CDR1 LNHDA and CDR2 SQIVND (reference sequence). The CDR3 runs to 17 residues. CDR3 protein: CASSIDTGSYSNQPQHF. DNA of the CDR3: TGTGCCAGTAGTATAGATACAGGATCCTATAGCAATCAGCCCCAGCATTTT.

This rearrangement joins TRBV21-1 to TRBJ1-5. TRBV21-1 constitutes a pseudogene. This CDR3 is built from 12 residues. In DNA, the CDR3 is TGTGCCAGGGGAGGATCTAATCAGCCCCAGCATTTT. Amino acids: CARGGSNQPQHF.

The chain links TRBV6-6 to TRBJ2-2; 7 bases fit TRBD1. The germline V gene has CDR1 MNHNY and CDR2 SVGAGI (reference sequence). The CDR3 covers 15 residues. V dropped 8 bases and J dropped 0; count of bases not matched to a gene: 6. The CDR3 protein is CASQTGQTNTGELFF. The CDR3, as DNA: TGTGCCAGCCAGACGGGACAGACGAACACCGGGGAGCTGTTTTTT.

The chain is built from TRBV6-5 and TRBJ2-1, with 7 bases identical to TRBD2. Unmatched junction bases numbered 4, after V lost 0 bases and J lost 5 bases. The length of the CDR3 is 15 residues. Looked up from germline, CDR1 is MNHEY and CDR2 is SVGAGI. In nucleotides, the CDR3 is TGTGCCAGCAGTTACTCCGGGACTACCCACAATGAGCAGTTCTTC. It specifies CASSYSGTTHNEQFF.

The chain uses TRBV19 and TRBJ2-1; no firm D call. The CDR3 has 14 amino acids. V dropped 3 bases and J dropped 0 bases, with 6 bases sitting between them. CDR1 and CDR2 from the germline V gene are LNHDA and SQIVND (reference sequence). The CDR3 coding sequence is TGTGCCAGTAGTATGTTCCTCTCCTACAATGAGCAGTTCTTC. Its protein is CASSMFLSYNEQFF.

The chain uses TRBV27 and TRBJ2-7; D is possibly TRBD2 (6 bases). This CDR3 comprises 15 residues. From germline, CDR1 is MNHEY and CDR2 SMNVEV (reference sequence). Trimming removed 3 bases from V and 0 bases from J, with 12 bases in between. CDR3 sequence (DNA): TGTGCCAGCAGTTTTAAGTGGGGACTCTCCTACGAGCAGTACTTC. Amino acid sequence: CASSFKWGLSYEQYF.

The V gene is TRBV5-4, the J gene TRBJ2-2; D may be TRBD1 (6 bases). Trimming took off 4 bases at V and 5 bases at J, with 12 bases between the two ends. This CDR3 is built from 14 residues. Germline V gene data show CDR1 as SGHNT and CDR2 as YYREEE (reference sequence). This chain's CDR3 is CASSLQGPTGELFF. The CDR3 DNA reads TGTGCCAGCAGCCTGCAGGGGCCAACCGGGGAGCTGTTTTTT.

V is TRBV27 and J is TRBJ1-5; D not resolved. The CDR3 sequence is 13 residues long. CDR1 is MNHEY and CDR2 is SMNVEV in the germline V gene (reference sequence). Deletions cut 6 bases from V and 7 bases from J, with 13 bases between. The chain's CDR3 is CASSSSGIQPQHF. CDR3 DNA sequence: TGTGCCAGCAGCAGTTCGGGGATCCAGCCCCAGCATTTT.

The V and J genes are TRBV3-1 (or the pseudogene TRBV3-2) and TRBJ2-7; 9 bases are a match to TRBD2. J was trimmed by 3 bases and V by 0 bases; bases with no gene match: 6. From germline, CDR1 is LGHDT and CDR2 YNNKEL (reference sequence). The CDR3 runs 16 residues. This CDR3 is CASSQDFSREGYEQYF. Here the CDR3 DNA reads TGTGCCAGCAGCCAAGACTTCTCGCGGGAGGGCTACGAGCAGTACTTC.

Of note for this clone: The sample has other DNA sequences that encode this CDR3 too. The CDR3 DNA sequence: TGTGCCAGCAGTGACCCAGCGGGGAGCTCCTACGAGCAGTACTTC. Its protein is CASSDPAGSSYEQYF. J is TRBJ2-7 and V is TRBV2, with 7 bases identical to TRBD2. The CDR3 is made up of 15 amino acids. V shed 3 bases and J 0 bases; nucleotides not matched to a gene: 5. Germline CDR1 SNHLY, CDR2 FYNNEI.

This clone was seen a single time. The gene calls are TRBV30 and TRBJ2-7; 9 bases are shared with TRBD1. The CDR3 is made up of 13 amino acids. The V gene's germline CDR1 is GTSNPN and CDR2 SVGIG (reference sequence). V trimming: 3 bases; J trimming: 7 bases; junction bases outside the gene matches: 7. CDR3 DNA sequence: TGTGCCTGGAGGGATTACAGGGGGCAAGAGCAGTACTTC. It specifies CAWRDYRGQEQYF.

This clone occurred a few times. The chain couples TRBV18 to TRBJ1-1; D might be TRBD1 (6 bases). CDR3 length equals 13 residues. Germline V gene sequence: CDR1 KGHSH, CDR2 LQKENI. V was trimmed by 5 bases and J by 7 bases, leaving 14 bases between them. The chain's CDR3 is CASSEGQRSEAFF. As DNA, the CDR3 is TGTGCCAGCTCAGAGGGACAACGAAGTGAAGCTTTCTTT.

The chain has TRBV2 and TRBJ1-3; no definite D call. V was shortened by 5 bases and J by 0 bases, with 23 bases between the two germline ends. This CDR3 is 19 amino acids long. CDR1 is SNHLY and CDR2 is FYNNEI in the germline V gene. This CDR3 is CASSRYGEGSRTSGNTIYF. CDR3 bases: TGTGCCAGCAGTCGCTACGGAGAGGGAAGCAGGACCTCTGGAAACACCATATATTTT.

This rearrangement joins TRBV28 to TRBJ2-3; a possible D gene is TRBD2 (5 bases). This CDR3 is built from 14 residues. Trimming shortened V by 6 bases and J by 5 bases, and 15 bases separated the two germline ends. The germline V gene has CDR1 MDHEN and CDR2 SYDVKM. The CDR3 spells CASSRTPGIDTQYF. The CDR3, as DNA: TGTGCCAGCAGCCGTACCCCGGGGATAGATACGCAGTATTTT.

This chain links TRBV6-5 with TRBJ2-3; TRBD1 matches 9 bases. Germline loops: CDR1 MNHEY, CDR2 SVGAGI. With 6 bases clipped from V and 4 bases from J, the junction kept 8 bases outside the gene matches. The CDR3 runs to 15 residues. The CDR3 region is CASSNPGQGSDTQYF. DNA for the CDR3: TGTGCCAGCAGCAATCCCGGACAGGGGTCAGATACGCAGTATTTT.